These 21 T cell receptor beta chains were all obtained from the same sample, sequenced in a study of memory CD4+ T cells and cytomegalovirus serostatus. Repertoires were generated with immunoSEQ multiplex PCR, while TCRdb's copy carries only in-frame clones and drops some. The sample shows just under 65,000 clones, 70% to 80% of them seen only once. Single viable CD3+CD4+CD8-CD45RO+ cells were sorted as the memory CD4+ T cells. The sequenced sample was memory CD4+ T cells from blood. The origin of the receptors is an adult in good health and CMV-seronegative.

The genes are TRBV6-1 and TRBJ1-4; D perhaps matches TRBD1 (5 bases). The CDR3 loop spans 13 amino acids. Trimming pared 3 bases from V and 8 bases from J, leaving 10 bases between. Per the germline V gene, CDR1 is MNHNS and CDR2 is SASEGT. The CDR3 loop reads CASSEWGPEKLFF. The CDR3 coding sequence is TGTGCCAGCAGTGAGTGGGGCCCCGAAAAACTGTTTTTT.

The genes are TRBV29-1 and TRBJ2-7; TRBD1 agrees at 7 bases. The germline V gene has CDR1 SQVTM and CDR2 ANQGSEA. V trimming: 7 bases; J trimming: 0 bases; junction bases outside the gene matches: 15. This CDR3 has 16 residues. The CDR3 reads CSAVGYRGLDSYEQYF. CDR3 nucleotides: TGCAGCGCCGTAGGGTACAGGGGATTAGACTCCTACGAGCAGTACTTC.

The chain links TRBV18 to TRBJ1-1; D gene ambiguous. With 5 bases removed from V and 6 bases from J, the gap between germline ends came to 13 bases. The length of the CDR3 is 13 residues. The germline V gene has CDR1 KGHSH and CDR2 LQKENI. CDR3 sequence reads: CASSFMSEPEAFF. CDR3 coding DNA: TGTGCCAGCTCATTTATGTCCGAACCTGAAGCTTTCTTT.

The chain couples TRBV7-9 to TRBJ1-5, with D possibly TRBD1 on 6 matching bases. Germline assignment: CDR1 SEHNR and CDR2 FQNEAQ (reference sequence). V lost 1 base and J lost 7, with 17 bases in between. The CDR3 is 16 residues long. The CDR3 spells CASSLGVGQFLQPQHF. The CDR3 nucleotides are TGTGCCAGCAGCTTAGGTGTCGGACAGTTTCTACAGCCCCAGCATTTT.

The J gene is TRBJ1-1, the V gene TRBV30; no reliable D call. Germline V gene lookup returns CDR1 GTSNPN and CDR2 SVGIG (reference sequence). The CDR3 contains 13 residues. Trimming pared 2 bases from V and 5 bases from J, leaving 12 bases between. CDR3 amino acids: CAWSWAPATEAFF. For the CDR3, the DNA is TGTGCCTGGAGTTGGGCCCCCGCGACTGAAGCTTTCTTT. Full variable domain (outside the CDR3, taken from reference TRBV30 and TRBJ1-1): SQTIHQWPATLVQPVGSPLSLECTVEGTSNPNLYWYRQAAGRGLQLLFYSVGIGQISSEVPQNLSASRPQDRQFILSSKKLLLSDSGFYLCAWSWAPATEAFFGQGTRLTVV.

The V gene is TRBV4-2, the J gene TRBJ1-2, with TRBD1 identical over 7 bases. This CDR3 is built from 15 residues. Germline V CDR1 and CDR2: LGHNA, YNFKEQ. V was clipped by 2 bases and J by 5 bases; unmatched bases: 8. The CDR3: CASSQTAGTAYGYTF. CDR3 in DNA: TGTGCCAGCAGCCAAACGGCCGGGACAGCTTATGGCTACACCTTC.

V and J are TRBV19 and TRBJ1-5; no clear D gene. Deletions cut 0 bases from V and 6 bases from J, with 12 bases between. Germline V CDR1 and CDR2: LNHDA, SQIVND (reference sequence). The CDR3 has 15 amino acids. The CDR3 spells CASSIDPFFFQPQHF. The CDR3 DNA follows: TGTGCCAGTAGTATAGATCCCTTTTTTTTTCAGCCCCAGCATTTT.

The chain has TRBV5-1 and TRBJ2-6; the match to TRBD1 covers 10 bases. This CDR3 contains 18 residues. Germline assignment: CDR1 SGHRS and CDR2 YFSETQ. Germline trimming cut 2 bases from V and 2 bases from J; bases unmatched to any gene: 7. The CDR3 DNA reads TGCGCCAGCAGCTTACAGACAGGGGGCTTTACTGGGGCCAACGTCCTGACTTTC. Protein: CASSLQTGGFTGANVLTF.

V gene TRBV12-5 combines with J gene TRBJ1-6, with D perhaps TRBD1 (6 bases). Germline V gene data show CDR1 as LGHNT and CDR2 as FRNRAP. This CDR3 is built from 16 residues. V shed 0 bases and J shed 7 bases, with 13 bases lying between them. The CDR3 DNA follows: TGTGCTAGTGGTTTGGTAGGACAGCGGCAGAATTCACCCCTCCACTTT. Residues: CASGLVGQRQNSPLHF.

The chain uses TRBV28 and TRBJ1-2; no clear D gene. The length of the CDR3 is 12 residues. Trimming took off 6 bases at V and 8 bases at J, with 13 bases between the two ends. Germline CDR1 reads MDHEN; CDR2 reads SYDVKM. CDR3 region: CASSPTTVGYTF. DNA of the CDR3: TGTGCCAGCAGCCCCACAACGGTGGGCTACACCTTC.

This clone was counted only a few times. The chain carries TRBV7-2 and TRBJ2-3; 9 bases match TRBD2. The J segment lost 2 bases and the V segment lost 1 base, leaving 4 bases of the junction unmatched. Germline V gene data show CDR1 as SGHTA and CDR2 as FQGNSA. The CDR3 consists of 16 residues. This CDR3 reads CASSLGLAGHTDTQYF. The DNA of the CDR3 is TGTGCCAGCAGCTTAGGGCTAGCGGGGCACACAGATACGCAGTATTTT.

The chain links TRBV4-1 to TRBJ2-7; D possibly corresponds to TRBD2 (7 bases). Germline CDR1 reads MGHRA; CDR2 reads YSYEKL. The germline V and J ends were trimmed by 5 bases and 5 bases, with 16 bases remaining between them. The CDR3 consists of 14 residues. CDR3: CASSFGGGRDEQYF. As DNA, the CDR3 is TGCGCCAGCAGCTTTGGGGGGGGGCGGGACGAGCAGTACTTC.

V usage is TRBV16 and J usage is TRBJ1-5, with 7 bases lining up with TRBD1. The germline V gene has CDR1 KGHSY and CDR2 FQNENV. The CDR3 sequence is 15 residues long. After removal of 4 bases from V and 4 bases from J, the junction contained 7 bases not matched to a gene. The CDR3: CASSLLQGGNQPQHF. CDR3 in DNA: TGTGCCAGCAGCCTCCTCCAGGGGGGTAATCAGCCCCAGCATTTT.

The rearrangement links TRBV4-2 to TRBJ2-1; 14 nucleotides line up with TRBD2. The CDR3 sequence is 15 residues long. CDR1 and CDR2 (germline): LGHNA, YNFKEQ. The J segment lost 9 bases and the V segment lost 4 bases, leaving 5 bases of the junction unmatched. The CDR3 spells CASSLGTSGSGEQFF. CDR3 DNA: TGTGCCAGCAGCCTTGGGACTAGCGGGAGTGGTGAGCAGTTCTTC.

This clone was detected only a few times. This chain links TRBV6-5 with TRBJ1-2, with TRBD1 matching over 8 bases. The CDR3 loop spans 13 amino acids. The junction had 2 bases not matched to a gene; V was cut back by 4 bases and J by 4 bases. Germline CDR1 is MNHEY and CDR2 is SVGAGI. The CDR3 region has the DNA TGTGCCAGCAGTTTGGACAGGGTCTATGGCTACACCTTC. Translating gives CASSLDRVYGYTF.

The rearrangement joins TRBV7-2 to TRBJ1-2, with TRBD1 matching 10 bases. The CDR3 has 16 amino acids. The germline V gene encodes CDR1 SGHTA and CDR2 FQGNSA. V was pared by 5 bases and J by 7 bases, with 13 bases of the junction left unmatched. CDR3 DNA sequence: TGTGCCAGCAGCAGAAAAGGAAGGGACAGGGGAGGTGGCTACACCTTC. This codes for CASSRKGRDRGGGYTF.

The J gene is TRBJ2-7, the V gene TRBV4-2; 8 bases line up with TRBD1. The germline gives CDR1 LGHNA, CDR2 YNFKEQ. The V and J ends lost 6 bases and 4 bases, in that order; junction bases with no gene match: 11. The CDR3 totals 15 residues. The CDR3 bases are TGTGCCAGCAGTCTGGACAGGGACGGTGGATACGAGCAGTACTTC. This codes for CASSLDRDGGYEQYF.

The chain uses TRBV7-2 and TRBJ1-1, with a weak D call TRBD1 (5 bases). This CDR3 contains 15 residues. Trimming stripped 1 base from V and 3 bases from J, with 12 bases between. The germline CDR1 and CDR2 sequences are SGHTA and FQGNSA. This CDR3 is CASSLVSGLDTEAFF. In DNA, the CDR3 is TGTGCCAGCAGCTTAGTATCAGGGCTGGACACTGAAGCTTTCTTT.

This clone was counted between two and nine times. The gene calls are TRBV6-1 and TRBJ1-1; tentatively, D is TRBD1 (6 bases). This CDR3 is built from 15 residues. Per germline, CDR1 MNHNS and CDR2 SASEGT. Between the trimmed V and J ends, which lost 1 base and 0 bases, there was a span of 9 bases. The CDR3 DNA reads as TGTGCCAGCAGTGAAGGCAGGGGCGTGAACACTGAAGCTTTCTTT. Translated: CASSEGRGVNTEAFF.

The chain joins TRBV6-1 to TRBJ2-5; D is perhaps TRBD1 or TRBD2 (5 bases each). V was cut by 6 bases and J by 2 bases, with 16 bases left in between. The CDR3 contains 15 residues. Per the germline V gene, CDR1 is MNHNS and CDR2 is SASEGT. CDR3 protein: CASSPGRMPQETQYF. CDR3 DNA sequence: TGTGCCAGCAGCCCGGGACGCATGCCTCAAGAGACCCAGTACTTC.

The chain employs TRBV4-2 and TRBJ1-4; 7 bases line up with TRBD1. This CDR3 is built from 16 residues. J lost 2 bases, V lost 3 bases, and 6 bases had no gene match. CDR1 is LGHNA, CDR2 YNFKEQ, per germline. As DNA, the CDR3 is TGTGCCAGCAGCCATTACGAGGGGGCCACTAATGAAAAACTGTTTTTT. Translating it yields CASSHYEGATNEKLFF.